The T cell receptor (beta chain) described here comes from a study of T cells after yellow fever vaccination (dated by TCRdb to about 2019). For the study in its entirety: Libraries from fractions with low cell numbers were prepared with the SMART-Seq v4 Ultra Low Input RNA kit. To follow T-cell clones before and after primary and booster YFV17D yellow fever vaccination, bulk TCR alpha and beta repertoires were sequenced over time. Two healthy male donors made up the cohort, one aged 18 to 30 years and the other aged 30 to 39 years. Blood was drawn at multiple timepoints before and after primary and secondary immunization, with bulk PBMC replicates and cell subsets isolated. Broad study findings and their caveats: The secondary T-cell response was weaker than the primary response but faster, peaking on day 5 instead of day 15. A small share of clonotypes was detected in both CD4 and CD8 compartments, with the overlap likely arising from convergent recombination. Most clones expanded after primary vaccination (around 96% of CD4 and 88% of CD8) were re-detected after the booster, suggesting that broad memory maintenance occurred. Because only two donors were included in the study, the extent to which the findings can be generalized is limited. FACS-sorted repertoires could contain abundant contaminating clonotypes from the bulk population, so computational filtering was required.

After removal of 5 bases from V and 4 bases from J, the junction retains 12 bases not matched to a gene. CDR1 and CDR2 were assigned from the germline V gene as SGHTA and FQGNSA. From the cysteine up to the phenylalanine, the CDR3 has a length of 17 residues. Kept here is only the CDR3 DNA, which spans 51 bases and is read in frame from base 1. On this clonotype: The antigen it recognizes is unknown. No qualities accompany the bases; no much larger clone lies one base away.

The treatment or condition label on this specimen signifies: live attenuated yellow fever vaccine strain. PBMCs were isolated from peripheral blood using a standard Ficoll-Paque protocol. Dynabeads CD4 and CD8 positive selection kits were used to isolate the CD4 and CD8 T-cell fractions. TriZol was used to extract RNA from bulk PBMCs, CD4 and CD8 fractions, and dextramer-positive and dextramer-negative fractions. TCR cDNA was synthesized by 5'RACE template switching, through which a universal primer site and unique molecular identifiers were introduced. cDNA synthesis was primed from both the TCR alpha and TCR beta constant segments. Library amplification used two PCR steps, and the second PCR step added sample barcodes and sequencing adapters. Sequencing of libraries was done on Illumina HiSeq 2500 (2x100 bp) or NovaSeq (2x150 bp). As for the authors' bioinformatics: Demultiplexing of reads and collapsing into UMI consensus sequences were performed with MIGEC, and V(D)J alignment was carried out with MiXCR. Vaccine-responding clonotypes were defined with edgeR using replicate PBMC samples, requiring FDR below 0.01 and a log2 fold change above 5 up to day 15. Each bulk clonotype received a CD4 or CD8 identity based on whether the sequenced CD4 or CD8 repertoire contained that clonotype at higher abundance. TCRdb trimmed public reads at Q25 via fastp, called clones via MiXCR and kept in-frame beta chains. Records with the same CDR3 protein are collapsed into one entry carrying the most frequent genes and DNA. It is TCRdb's table, rather than the study itself, that gives the V and J calls and clone size. Recorded for this sample are roughly 250,000 distinct CDR3 sequences; over 10% of them occurred a single time. The biggest ten clones account for 0.4% to 0.55% of the sample.

Sequencing was performed on CD4+ T cells sorted from PBMCs, taken 45 days after the yellow fever booster vaccination. The V and J segments used are TRBV7-2 and TRBJ2-5, with 11 bases in between that match TRBD2. The source of this sequence is a man aged 25 to 45 who received the YFV17D yellow fever vaccine. The CDR3 sequence is CASSPQAPLAGVETQYF. The sequenced DNA: TGTGCCAGCAGCCCACAGGCCCCACTAGCGGGAGTAGAGACCCAGTACTTC.